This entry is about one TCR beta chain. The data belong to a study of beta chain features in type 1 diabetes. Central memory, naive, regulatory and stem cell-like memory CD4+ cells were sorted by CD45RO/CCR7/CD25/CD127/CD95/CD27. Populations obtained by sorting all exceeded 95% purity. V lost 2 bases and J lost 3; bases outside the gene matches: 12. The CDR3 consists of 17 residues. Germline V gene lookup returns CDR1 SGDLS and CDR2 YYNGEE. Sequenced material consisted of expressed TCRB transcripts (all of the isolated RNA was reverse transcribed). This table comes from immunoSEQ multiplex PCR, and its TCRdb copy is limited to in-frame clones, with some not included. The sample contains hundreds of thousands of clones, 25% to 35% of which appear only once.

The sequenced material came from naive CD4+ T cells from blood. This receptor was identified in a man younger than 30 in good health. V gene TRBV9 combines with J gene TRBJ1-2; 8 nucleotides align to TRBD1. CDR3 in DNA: TGTGCCAGCAGCGTGAGTTTAAGGCGGGGACAGGACTATGGCTACACCTTC. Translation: CASSVSLRRGQDYGYTF.